This TCR beta chain was captured in a study of blood T cell repertoires in COVID-19. Looking at the study overall: Samples came from the United States, Italy and Spain, spanning acute and convalescent COVID-19. The analysed material was cDNA or gDNA that came from T cells, B-cell-depleted T cells, or PBMCs.

In the authors' workflow: Amplification of reference gene primers was used by the study to estimate nucleated cell counts. Sequenced by immunoSEQ multiplex PCR; TCRdb stores in-frame clones only, minus some. From that table come the V and J calls and clone size; the DNA was used to work out D and trimming. The sample has about 84,000 clones, about 80% seen once. Trimming at V came to 7 bases and at J to 6 bases, leaving 6 bases not matched to a gene. Germline V lookup: CDR1 LNHDA, CDR2 SQIVND (reference sequence). This CDR3 is 13 amino acids long. Input material: peripheral blood. The receptor's source is a man aged 45-65 years with active or convalescent COVID-19. The J gene is TRBJ1-1, the V gene TRBV19; 9 bases align to TRBD1. The CDR3 DNA reads as TGTGCCAGTACTCTACAGGGGGCTGCTGAAGCTTTCTTT. It translates to CASTLQGAAEAFF. The whole variable domain, remainder taken from reference TRBV19 and TRBJ1-1, is DGGITQSPKYLFRKEGQNVTLSCEQNLNHDAMYWYRQDPGQGLRLIYYSQIVNDFQKGDIAEGYSVSREKKESFPLTVTSAQKNPTAFYLCASTLQGAAEAFFGQGTRLTVV.